The entry that follows covers one T cell receptor (beta chain) sequence. The clone's antigen remains unknown. Per-base qualities were not stored, and no clone one base away is much larger. This specimen comes from a study of blood T cell repertoires in COVID-19 (dated by TCRdb to the early 2020s). For context, the study as a whole: The collaborator samples originated in the United States, Italy and Spain and spanned the acute and convalescent phases of COVID-19. The prospective study material was composed of cDNA or gDNA derived from T cells, B-cell-depleted T cells, or PBMCs. Subjects who had been exposed to COVID-19, were actively infected with it, or had recovered from it provided the deeply sampled blood TCRbeta repertoires that made up the dataset. The repertoires were released in a freely available public database meant as a resource for research on the immune response to SARS-CoV-2. The samples were drawn from two sources: the first 160 participants of the ongoing ImmuneRACE study, and over 950 subjects contributed by 6 global collaborators. Sample metadata almost always included a de-identified subject ID, COVID-19 status, age in years and sex. Where HLA class I and class II types were available, the types were taken from metadata supplied by the sample provider, not from assay-based typing.

The immunoSEQ Assay, a bias-controlled multiplex PCR, was used to amplify TCRbeta CDR3 regions from genomic DNA. The study's own analysis went as follows. The number of nucleated cells in each sample was estimated by amplification of reference gene primers within the assay. Sequence reads were collapsed and filtered to measure the absolute abundance of every unique TCRbeta CDR3 rearrangement. For each sample, productive Simpson clonality was calculated as the square root of Simpson's diversity index across productive rearrangements. This immuneACCESS table, as held by TCRdb, lists in-frame sequences with V and J called but not all clones. Of the missing ones, under half trace to an unresolved V gene in checked studies; the others have no known cause. V and J calls and clone size are as listed in that table; D and trimming were resolved from the DNA. Recorded for this sample are around 150,000 clones; approximately 80% of them occurred a single time. Approximately 21% of the sample belongs to the ten largest clones.

The collaborating institutions used their own protocols to collect whole blood in K2EDTA tubes. For TCRbeta analysis, collaborators shipped samples in one of three forms: frozen whole blood, isolated PBMCs, or DNA extracted from either of those sample types. Results the study describes overall, beyond this receptor: The quantity of clinical and demographic metadata differed by source and by participant and was supplied without curation.

The sample comprised peripheral blood. The TCR sequence derives from a woman over 75 with acute or convalescent COVID-19.

The CDR3: CASSYGLVAGELFF. Read as DNA, the sequence is TGCGCCAGCAGCTATGGACTAGTAGCCGGGGAGCTGTTTTTT. The V and J segments used are TRBV5-1 and TRBJ2-2; 7 middle bases align to TRBD2. For this chain, trimming is 3 bases at the V end and 6 bases at the J end, and the number of junction bases without a gene match is 5. CDR1 and CDR2 (SGHRS, YFSETQ) derive from the germline V gene. The CDR3 covers 14 residues, taking in both the cysteine and the phenylalanine. The CDR3 DNA has 42 bases and is translated from base 1.